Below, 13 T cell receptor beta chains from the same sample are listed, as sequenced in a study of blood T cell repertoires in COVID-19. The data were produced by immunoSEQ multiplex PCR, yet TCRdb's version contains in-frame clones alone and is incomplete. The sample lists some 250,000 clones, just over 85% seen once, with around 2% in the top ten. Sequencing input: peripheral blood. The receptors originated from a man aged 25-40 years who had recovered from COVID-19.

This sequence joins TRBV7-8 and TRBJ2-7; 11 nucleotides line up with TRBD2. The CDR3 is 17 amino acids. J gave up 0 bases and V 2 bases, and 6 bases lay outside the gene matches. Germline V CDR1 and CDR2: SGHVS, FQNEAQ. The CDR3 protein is CASSLLAGGSSSYEQYF. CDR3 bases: TGTGCCAGCAGCTTACTAGCGGGGGGTTCAAGCTCCTACGAGCAGTACTTC.

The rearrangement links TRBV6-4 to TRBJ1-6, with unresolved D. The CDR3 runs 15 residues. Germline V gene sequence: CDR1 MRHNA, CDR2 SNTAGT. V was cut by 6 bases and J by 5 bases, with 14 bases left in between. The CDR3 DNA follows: TGTGCCAGCAGGGAACAGAATTTCCATAATTCACCCCTCCACTTT. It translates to CASREQNFHNSPLHF.

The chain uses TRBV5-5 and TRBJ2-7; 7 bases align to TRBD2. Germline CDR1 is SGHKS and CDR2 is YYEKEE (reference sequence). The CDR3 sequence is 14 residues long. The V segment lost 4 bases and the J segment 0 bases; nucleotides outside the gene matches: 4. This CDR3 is CASSQSGTSYEQYF. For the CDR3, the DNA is TGTGCCAGCAGCCAAAGCGGGACCTCCTACGAGCAGTACTTC.

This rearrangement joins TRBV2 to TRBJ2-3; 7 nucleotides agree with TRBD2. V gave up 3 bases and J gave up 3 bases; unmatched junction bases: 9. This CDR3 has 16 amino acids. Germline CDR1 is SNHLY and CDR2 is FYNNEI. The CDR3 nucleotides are TGTGCCAGCAGTGATCCCCGGCGGGGGAGGACAGATACGCAGTATTTT. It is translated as CASSDPRRGRTDTQYF.

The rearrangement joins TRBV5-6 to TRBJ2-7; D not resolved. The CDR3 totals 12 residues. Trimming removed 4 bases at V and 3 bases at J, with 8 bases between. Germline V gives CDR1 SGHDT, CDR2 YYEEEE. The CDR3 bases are TGTGCCAGCAGCAGAACACACTACGAGCAGTACTTC. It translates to CASSRTHYEQYF.

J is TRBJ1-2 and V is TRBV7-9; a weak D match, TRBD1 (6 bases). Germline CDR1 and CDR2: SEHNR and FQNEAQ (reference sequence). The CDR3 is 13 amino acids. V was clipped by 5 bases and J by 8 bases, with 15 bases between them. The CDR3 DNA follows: TGTGCCAGCAGCCACGGAAACAGGGTGGGCTACACCTTC. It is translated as CASSHGNRVGYTF.

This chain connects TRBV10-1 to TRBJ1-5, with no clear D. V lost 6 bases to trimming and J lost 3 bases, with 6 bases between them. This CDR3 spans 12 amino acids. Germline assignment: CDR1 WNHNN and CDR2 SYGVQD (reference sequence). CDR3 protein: CASSISNQPQHF. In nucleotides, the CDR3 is TGCGCCAGCAGCATTTCCAATCAGCCCCAGCATTTT.

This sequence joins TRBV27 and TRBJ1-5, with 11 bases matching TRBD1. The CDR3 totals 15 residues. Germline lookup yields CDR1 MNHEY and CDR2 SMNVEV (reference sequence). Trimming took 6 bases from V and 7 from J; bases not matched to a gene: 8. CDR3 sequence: CASSHGTGGSQPQHF. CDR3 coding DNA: TGTGCCAGCAGCCATGGGACAGGGGGTAGCCAGCCCCAGCATTTT.

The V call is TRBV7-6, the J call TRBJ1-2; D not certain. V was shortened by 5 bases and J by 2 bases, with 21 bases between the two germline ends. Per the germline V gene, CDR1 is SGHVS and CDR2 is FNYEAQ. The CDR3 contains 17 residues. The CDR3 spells CASSIPLEEAANYGYTF. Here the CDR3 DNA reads TGTGCCAGCAGCATCCCCCTTGAAGAGGCTGCCAACTATGGCTACACCTTC.

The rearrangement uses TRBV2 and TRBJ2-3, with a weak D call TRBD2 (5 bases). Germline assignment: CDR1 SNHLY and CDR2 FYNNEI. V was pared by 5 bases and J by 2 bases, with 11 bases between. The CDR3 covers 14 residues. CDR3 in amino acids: CASSHPRDTDTQYF. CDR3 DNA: TGTGCCAGCAGTCATCCCCGGGACACAGATACGCAGTATTTT.

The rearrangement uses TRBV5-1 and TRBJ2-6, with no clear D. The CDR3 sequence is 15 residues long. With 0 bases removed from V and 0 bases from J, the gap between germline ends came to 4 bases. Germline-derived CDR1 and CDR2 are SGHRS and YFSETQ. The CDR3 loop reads CASSLALSGANVLTF. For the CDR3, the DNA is TGCGCCAGCAGCTTGGCCCTCTCTGGGGCCAACGTCCTGACTTTC.

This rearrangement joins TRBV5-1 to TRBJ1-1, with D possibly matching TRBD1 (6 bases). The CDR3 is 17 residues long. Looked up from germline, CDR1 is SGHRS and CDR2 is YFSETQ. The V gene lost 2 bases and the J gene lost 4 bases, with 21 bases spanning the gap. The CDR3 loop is CASSFNFWSTGSTEAFF. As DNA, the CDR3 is TGCGCCAGCAGCTTTAATTTCTGGTCGACAGGAAGCACTGAAGCTTTCTTT.

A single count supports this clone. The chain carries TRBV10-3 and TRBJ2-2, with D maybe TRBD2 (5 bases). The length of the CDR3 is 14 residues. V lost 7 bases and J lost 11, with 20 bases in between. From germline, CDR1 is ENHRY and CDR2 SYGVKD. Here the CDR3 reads CAINGEGRVAELFF. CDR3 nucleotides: TGTGCCATCAACGGAGAGGGTCGGGTTGCAGAGCTGTTTTTT.